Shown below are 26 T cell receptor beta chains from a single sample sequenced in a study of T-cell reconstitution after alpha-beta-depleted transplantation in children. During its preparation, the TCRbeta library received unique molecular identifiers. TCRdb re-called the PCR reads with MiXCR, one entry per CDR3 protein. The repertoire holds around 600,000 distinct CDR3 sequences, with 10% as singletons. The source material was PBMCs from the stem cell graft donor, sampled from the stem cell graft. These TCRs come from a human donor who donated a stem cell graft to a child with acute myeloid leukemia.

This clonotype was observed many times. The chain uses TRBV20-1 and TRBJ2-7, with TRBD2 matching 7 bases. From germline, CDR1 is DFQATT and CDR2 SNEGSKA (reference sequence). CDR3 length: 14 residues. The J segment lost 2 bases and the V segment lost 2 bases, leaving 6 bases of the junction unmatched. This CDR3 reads CSARTLAGAYEQYF. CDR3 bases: TGCAGTGCTAGAACCCTTGCGGGAGCCTACGAGCAGTACTTC.

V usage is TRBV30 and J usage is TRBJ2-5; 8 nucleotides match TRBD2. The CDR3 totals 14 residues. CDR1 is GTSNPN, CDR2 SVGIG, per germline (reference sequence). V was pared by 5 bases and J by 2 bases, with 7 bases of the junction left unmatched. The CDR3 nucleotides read TGTGCCTGGGGGTGGGCTAGCGGGCAAGAGACCCAGTACTTC. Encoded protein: CAWGWASGQETQYF.

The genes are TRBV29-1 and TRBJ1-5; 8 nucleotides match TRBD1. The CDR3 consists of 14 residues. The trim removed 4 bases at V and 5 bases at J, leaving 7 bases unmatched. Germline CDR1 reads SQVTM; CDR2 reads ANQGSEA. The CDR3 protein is CSVGTGWGDQPQHF. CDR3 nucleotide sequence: TGCAGCGTTGGGACAGGGTGGGGTGATCAGCCCCAGCATTTT.

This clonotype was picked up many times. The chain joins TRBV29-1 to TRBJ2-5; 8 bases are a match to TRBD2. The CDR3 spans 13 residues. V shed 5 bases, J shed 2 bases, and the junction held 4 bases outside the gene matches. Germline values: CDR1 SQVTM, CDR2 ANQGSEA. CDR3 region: CSVRGGSQETQYF. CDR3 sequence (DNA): TGCAGCGTTCGGGGGGGAAGTCAAGAGACCCAGTACTTC.

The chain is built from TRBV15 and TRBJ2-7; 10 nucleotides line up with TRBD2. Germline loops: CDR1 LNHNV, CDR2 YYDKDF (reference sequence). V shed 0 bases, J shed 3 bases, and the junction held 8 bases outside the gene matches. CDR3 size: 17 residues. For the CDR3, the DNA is TGTGCCACCAGCAGAGAAACCCGGACTAGCGGTTTCTACGAGCAGTACTTC. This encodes CATSRETRTSGFYEQYF. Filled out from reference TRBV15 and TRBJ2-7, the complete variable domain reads DAMVIQNPRYQVTQFGKPVTLSCSQTLNHNVMYWYQQKSSQAPKLLFHYYDKDFNNEADTPDNFQSRRPNTSFCFLDIRSPGLGDTAMYLCATSRETRTSGFYEQYFGPGTRLTVT.

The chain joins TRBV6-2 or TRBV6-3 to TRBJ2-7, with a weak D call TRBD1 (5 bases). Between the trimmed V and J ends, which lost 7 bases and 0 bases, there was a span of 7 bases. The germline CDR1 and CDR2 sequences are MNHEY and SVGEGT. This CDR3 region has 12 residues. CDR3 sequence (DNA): TGTGCCAGCACCAGGGCCTCCTACGAGCAGTACTTC. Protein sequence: CASTRASYEQYF.

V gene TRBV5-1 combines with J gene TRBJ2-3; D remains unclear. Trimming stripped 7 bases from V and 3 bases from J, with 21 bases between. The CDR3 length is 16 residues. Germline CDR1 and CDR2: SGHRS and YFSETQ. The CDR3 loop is CASRTSLISTTDTQYF. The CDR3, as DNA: TGCGCCAGCCGAACTTCACTAATATCGACGACAGATACGCAGTATTTT.

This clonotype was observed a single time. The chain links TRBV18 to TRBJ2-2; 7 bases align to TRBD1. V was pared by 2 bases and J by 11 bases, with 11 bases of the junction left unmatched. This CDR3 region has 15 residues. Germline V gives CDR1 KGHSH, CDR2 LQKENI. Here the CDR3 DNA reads TGTGCCAGCTCACCAAAAACAGGGGCGGAGAGTGAGCTGTTTTTT. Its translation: CASSPKTGAESELFF.

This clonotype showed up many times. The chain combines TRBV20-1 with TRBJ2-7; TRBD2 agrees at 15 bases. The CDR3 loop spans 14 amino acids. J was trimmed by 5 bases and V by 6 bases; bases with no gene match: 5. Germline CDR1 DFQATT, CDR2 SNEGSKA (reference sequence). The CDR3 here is CSARTSGRDNEQYF. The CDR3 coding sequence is TGCAGTGCCCGGACTAGCGGGAGGGATAACGAGCAGTACTTC.

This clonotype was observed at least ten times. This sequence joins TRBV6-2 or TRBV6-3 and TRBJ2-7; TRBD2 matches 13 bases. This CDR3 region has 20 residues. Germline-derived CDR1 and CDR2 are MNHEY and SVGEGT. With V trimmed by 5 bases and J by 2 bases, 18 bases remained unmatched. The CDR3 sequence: CASSHLYELWTSGRTYEQYF. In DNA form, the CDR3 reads TGTGCCAGCAGTCACCTTTATGAATTGTGGACTAGCGGGAGAACCTACGAGCAGTACTTC.

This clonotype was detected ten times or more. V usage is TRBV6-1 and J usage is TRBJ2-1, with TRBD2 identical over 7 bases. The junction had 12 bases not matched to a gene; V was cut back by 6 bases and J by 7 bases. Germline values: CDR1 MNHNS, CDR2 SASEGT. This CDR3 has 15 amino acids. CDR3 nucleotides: TGTGCCAGCAGACTGGACTCCCTCGGGGGGAATGAGCAGTTCTTC. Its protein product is CASRLDSLGGNEQFF.

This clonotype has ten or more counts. The CDR3 DNA reads as TGCAGTGCTAACGGGAGGGTTAATGAGCAGTTCTTC. Its protein is CSANGRVNEQFF. The chain joins TRBV20-1 to TRBJ2-1; 8 bases agree with TRBD2. Germline CDR1 and CDR2: DFQATT and SNEGSKA (reference sequence). The V gene end was trimmed by 4 bases and the J gene end by 7 bases; junction bases not matched to a gene: 3. The CDR3 is made up of 12 amino acids.

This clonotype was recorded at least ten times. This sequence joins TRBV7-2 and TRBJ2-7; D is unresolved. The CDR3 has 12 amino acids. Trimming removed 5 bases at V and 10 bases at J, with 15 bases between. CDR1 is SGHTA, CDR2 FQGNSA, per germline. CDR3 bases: TGTGCCAGCAGCCCAGCCCTCCATCATCAGTACTTC. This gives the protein CASSPALHHQYF.

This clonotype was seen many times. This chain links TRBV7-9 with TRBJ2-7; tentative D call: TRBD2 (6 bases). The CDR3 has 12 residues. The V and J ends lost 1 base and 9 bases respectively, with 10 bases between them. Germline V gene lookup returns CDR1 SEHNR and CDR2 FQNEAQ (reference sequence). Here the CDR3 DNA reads TGTGCCAGCAGCTTAGAGGCGGAGGGGCAGTACTTC. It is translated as CASSLEAEGQYF.

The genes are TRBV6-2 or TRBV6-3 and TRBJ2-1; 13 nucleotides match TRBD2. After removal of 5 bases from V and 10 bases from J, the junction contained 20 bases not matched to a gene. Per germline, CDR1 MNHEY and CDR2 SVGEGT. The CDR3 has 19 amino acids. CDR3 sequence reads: CASSLEPKGLAGVIREQFF. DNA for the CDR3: TGTGCCAGCAGTCTAGAACCAAAAGGACTAGCGGGAGTTATTCGGGAGCAGTTCTTC.

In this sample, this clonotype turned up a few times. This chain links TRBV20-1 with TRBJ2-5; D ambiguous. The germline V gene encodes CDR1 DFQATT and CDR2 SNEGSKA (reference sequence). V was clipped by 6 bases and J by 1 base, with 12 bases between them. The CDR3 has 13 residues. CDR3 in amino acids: CSAPRRIQETQYF. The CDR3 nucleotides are TGCAGTGCCCCCCGACGGATCCAAGAGACCCAGTACTTC.

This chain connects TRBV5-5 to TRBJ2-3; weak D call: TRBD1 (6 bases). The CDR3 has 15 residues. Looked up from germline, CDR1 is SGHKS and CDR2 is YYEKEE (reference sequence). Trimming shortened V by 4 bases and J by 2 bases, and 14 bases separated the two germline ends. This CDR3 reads CASSPQVGATDTQYF. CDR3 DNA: TGTGCCAGCAGCCCCCAGGTGGGGGCCACAGATACGCAGTATTTT.

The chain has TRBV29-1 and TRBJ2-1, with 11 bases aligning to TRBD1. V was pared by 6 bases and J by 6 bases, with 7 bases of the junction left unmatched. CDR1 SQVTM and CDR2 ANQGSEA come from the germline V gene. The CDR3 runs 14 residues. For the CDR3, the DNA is TGCAGCGTCTGGGGCGGGACAGGGGGCAATGAGCAGTTCTTC. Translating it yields CSVWGGTGGNEQFF.

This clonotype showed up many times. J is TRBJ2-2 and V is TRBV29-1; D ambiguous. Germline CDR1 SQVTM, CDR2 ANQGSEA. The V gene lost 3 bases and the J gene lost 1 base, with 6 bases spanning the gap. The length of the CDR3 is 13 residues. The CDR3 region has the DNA TGCAGCGTTGAGAACGAGAACACCGGGGAGCTGTTTTTT. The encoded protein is CSVENENTGELFF.

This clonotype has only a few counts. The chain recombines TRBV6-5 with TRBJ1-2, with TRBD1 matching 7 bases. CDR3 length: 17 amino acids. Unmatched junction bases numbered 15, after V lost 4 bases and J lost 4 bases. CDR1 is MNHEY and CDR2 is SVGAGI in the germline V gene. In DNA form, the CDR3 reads TGTGCCAGCAGTTCTTTAGATAAGGGGGCAAAGGGCTATGGCTACACCTTC. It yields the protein CASSSLDKGAKGYGYTF.

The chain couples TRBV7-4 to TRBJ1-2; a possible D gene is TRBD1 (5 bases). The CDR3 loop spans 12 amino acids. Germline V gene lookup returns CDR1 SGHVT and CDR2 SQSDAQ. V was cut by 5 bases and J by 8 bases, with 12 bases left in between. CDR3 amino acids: CASSPGTRGYTF. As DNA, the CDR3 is TGTGCCAGCAGCCCCGGGACTCGAGGCTACACCTTC.

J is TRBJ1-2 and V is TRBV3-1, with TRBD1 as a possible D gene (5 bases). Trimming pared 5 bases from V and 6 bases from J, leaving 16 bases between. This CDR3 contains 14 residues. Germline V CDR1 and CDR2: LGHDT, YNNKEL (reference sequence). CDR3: CASSSQQVGNGYTF. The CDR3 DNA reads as TGTGCCAGCAGCTCCCAACAGGTCGGCAATGGCTACACCTTC.

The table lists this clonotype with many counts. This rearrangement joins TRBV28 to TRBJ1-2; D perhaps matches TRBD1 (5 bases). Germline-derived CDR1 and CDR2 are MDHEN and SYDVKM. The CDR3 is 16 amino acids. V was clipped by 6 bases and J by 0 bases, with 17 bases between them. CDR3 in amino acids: CASRAGPTLSNYGYTF. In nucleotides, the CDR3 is TGTGCCAGCAGGGCAGGGCCAACCCTCTCTAACTATGGCTACACCTTC.

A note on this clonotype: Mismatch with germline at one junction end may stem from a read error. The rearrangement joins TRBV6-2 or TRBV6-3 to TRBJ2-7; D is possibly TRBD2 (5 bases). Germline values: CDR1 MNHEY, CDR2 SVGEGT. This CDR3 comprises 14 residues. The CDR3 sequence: CASSWTSSSHEQYF. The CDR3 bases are TGTGCCAGCAGCTGGACCTCTAGCTCCCACGAGCAGTACTTC.

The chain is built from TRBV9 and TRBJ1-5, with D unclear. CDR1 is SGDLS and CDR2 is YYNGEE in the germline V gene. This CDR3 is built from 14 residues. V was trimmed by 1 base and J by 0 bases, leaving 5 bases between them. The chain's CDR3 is CASSVSGSNQPQHF. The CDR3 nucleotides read TGTGCCAGCAGCGTATCGGGTAGCAATCAGCCCCAGCATTTT.

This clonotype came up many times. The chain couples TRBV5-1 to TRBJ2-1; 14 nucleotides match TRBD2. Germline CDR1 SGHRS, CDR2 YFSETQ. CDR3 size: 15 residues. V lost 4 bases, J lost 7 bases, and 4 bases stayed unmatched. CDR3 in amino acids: CASSPGLAGVNEQFF. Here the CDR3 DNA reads TGCGCCAGCAGCCCGGGACTAGCGGGAGTTAATGAGCAGTTCTTC.